This entry features one T cell receptor (beta chain) sequence. The antigen remains unidentified. Produced via immunoSEQ multiplex PCR; TCRdb's table is partial and in-frame only. This table has around 63,000 clones, about 70% appearing once. The sort gate was single viable CD3+CD4+CD8-CD45RO+ cells for memory CD4+ T cells. The sample originates from a study of memory CD4+ T cells and cytomegalovirus serostatus. Germline V gives CDR1 LNHDA, CDR2 SQIVND (reference sequence). The length of the CDR3 is 14 residues. Trimming removed 1 base from V and 6 bases from J, with 9 bases in between. The study, taken as a whole, reports: Of more than 150 reported CMV TCRbeta sequences, under 70 were found in memory CD4+ repertoires.

Material: memory CD4+ T cells from blood. This clonotype originated in an adult in good health and CMV-seropositive. The chain couples TRBV19 to TRBJ2-2, with D possibly TRBD1 on 6 matching bases. As DNA, the CDR3 is TGTGCCAGTAGTATAGCCACAGGGTCCGGGGAGCTGTTTTTT. Amino acids: CASSIATGSGELFF.